This T cell receptor beta chain comes out of a study of blood T cell repertoires in COVID-19. Study-level background: Spain, Italy and the United States supplied samples that represented acute and convalescent COVID-19. From T cells, B-cell-depleted T cells, or PBMCs came the material, which was cDNA or gDNA.

Germline V gene sequence: CDR1 SGHVS, CDR2 FQNEAQ. The CDR3 is made up of 13 amino acids. The V gene lost 5 bases and the J gene lost 2 bases, with 9 bases spanning the gap. In the original processing: Reference gene primer amplification yielded estimated nucleated cell counts. Only in-frame clones appear in the TCRdb table, and some are missing; sequencing was by immunoSEQ multiplex PCR. The V and J calls and the clone size are those of that table, but D and trimming were determined from the DNA. The repertoire includes 210,000 or so clones, 80% to 85% of them detected once, and about a sixth sits in the top ten.

The sequence derives from a woman older than 75 with active or convalescent COVID-19. The sequenced material came from peripheral blood. This chain uses TRBV7-8 with TRBJ1-1; unclear D gene. CDR3 coding DNA: TGTGCCAGCAGCCCCCTGACTAACACTGAAGCTTTCTTT. It yields the protein CASSPLTNTEAFF. Full variable domain (missing parts from reference TRBV7-8 and TRBJ1-1): GAGVSQSPRYKVAKRGQDVALRCDPISGHVSLFWYQQALGQGPEFLTYFQNEAQLDKSGLPSDRFFAERPEGSVSTLKIQRTQQEDSAVYLCASSPLTNTEAFFGQGTRLTVV.